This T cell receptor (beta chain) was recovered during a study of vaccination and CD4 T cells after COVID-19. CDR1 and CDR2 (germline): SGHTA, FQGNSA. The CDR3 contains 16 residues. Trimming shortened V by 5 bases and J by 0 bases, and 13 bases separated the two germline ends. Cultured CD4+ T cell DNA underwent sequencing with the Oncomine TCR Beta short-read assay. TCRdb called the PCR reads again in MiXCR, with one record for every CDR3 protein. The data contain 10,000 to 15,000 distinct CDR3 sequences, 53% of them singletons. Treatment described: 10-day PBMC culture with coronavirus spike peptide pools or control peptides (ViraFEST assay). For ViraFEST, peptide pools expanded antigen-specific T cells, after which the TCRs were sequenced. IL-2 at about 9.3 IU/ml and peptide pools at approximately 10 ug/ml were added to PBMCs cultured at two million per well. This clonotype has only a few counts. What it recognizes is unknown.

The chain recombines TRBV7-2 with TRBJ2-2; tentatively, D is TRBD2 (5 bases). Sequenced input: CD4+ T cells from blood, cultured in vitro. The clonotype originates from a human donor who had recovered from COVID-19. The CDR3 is CASSLIAAANTGELFF. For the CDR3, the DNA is TGTGCCAGCAGCCTCATTGCAGCGGCGAACACCGGGGAGCTGTTTTTT.